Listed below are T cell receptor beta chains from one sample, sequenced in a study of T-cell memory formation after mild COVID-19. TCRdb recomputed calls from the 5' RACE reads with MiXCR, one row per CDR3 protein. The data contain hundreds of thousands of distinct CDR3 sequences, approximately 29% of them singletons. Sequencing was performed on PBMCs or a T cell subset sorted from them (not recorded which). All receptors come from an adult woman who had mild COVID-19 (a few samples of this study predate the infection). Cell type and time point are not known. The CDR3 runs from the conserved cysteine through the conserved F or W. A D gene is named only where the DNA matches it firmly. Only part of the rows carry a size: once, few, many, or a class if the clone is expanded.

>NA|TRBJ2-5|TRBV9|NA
CASSPPTLETQYF
TGTGCCAGCAGCCCTCCTACCTTGGAGACCCAGTACTTC
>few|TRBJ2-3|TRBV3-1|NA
CASSLGEEGTDTQYF
TGTGCCAGCAGCCTCGGGGAGGAGGGCACAGATACGCAGTATTTT
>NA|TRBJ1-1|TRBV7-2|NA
CASSARQGYTEAFF
TGTGCCAGCAGCGCCCGCCAGGGGTACACTGAAGCTTTCTTT
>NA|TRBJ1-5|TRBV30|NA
CAWSKPARAGSQPQHF
TGTGCCTGGAGTAAACCCGCCAGGGCGGGGAGCCAGCCCCAGCATTTT
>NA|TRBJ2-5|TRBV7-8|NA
CASSLYLGETQYF
TGTGCCAGCAGCTTATACTTAGGAGAGACCCAGTACTTC
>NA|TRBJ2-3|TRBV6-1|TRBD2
CASTFSGGGQDTQYF
TGTGCCAGCACCTTCTCAGGCGGGGGGCAAGATACGCAGTATTTT
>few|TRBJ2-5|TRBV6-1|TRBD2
CASSWEGLAGETQYF
TGTGCCAGCAGCTGGGAAGGACTAGCTGGTGAGACCCAGTACTTC
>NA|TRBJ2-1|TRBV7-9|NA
CASSFTGLYNEQFF
TGTGCCAGCAGCTTTACGGGACTGTACAATGAGCAGTTCTTC
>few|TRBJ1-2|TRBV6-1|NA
CASSATPTLAGANYGYTF
TGTGCCAGCAGTGCTACGCCGACATTGGCAGGGGCTAACTATGGCTACACCTTC
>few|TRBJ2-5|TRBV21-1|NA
CASINEGEMSQYF
TGTGCCAGCATCAACGAGGGGGAAATGTCCCAGTACTTC
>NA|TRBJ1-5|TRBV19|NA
CASSMGASNQPQHF
TGTGCCAGTAGTATGGGGGCGAGCAATCAGCCCCAGCATTTT
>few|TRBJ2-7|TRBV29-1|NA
CSVSLSGAFYEQYF
TGCAGCGTTAGCCTTTCAGGGGCCTTCTACGAGCAGTACTTC
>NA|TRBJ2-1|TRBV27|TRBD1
CASSPRDRLYNEQFF
TGTGCCAGCAGTCCCCGGGACAGACTCTACAATGAGCAGTTCTTC
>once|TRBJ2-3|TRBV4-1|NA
CASSPLGPAPQYF
TGCGCCAGCAGCCCTCTCGGTCCGGCTCCGCAGTATTTT
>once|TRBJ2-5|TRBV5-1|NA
CASSLTKEETQYF
TGCGCCAGCAGCTTAACCAAAGAAGAGACCCAGTACTTC
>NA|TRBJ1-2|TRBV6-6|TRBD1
CASSYPSAGDRRARGYTF
TGTGCCAGCAGTTACCCCTCCGCGGGGGACAGGAGGGCGAGAGGCTACACCTTC
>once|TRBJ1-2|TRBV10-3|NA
CAISADTNYGYTF
TGTGCCATCTCGGCCGACACTAACTATGGCTACACCTTC
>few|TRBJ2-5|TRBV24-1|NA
CATRGGSQETQYF
TGTGCCACCAGGGGAGGATCCCAAGAGACCCAGTACTTC
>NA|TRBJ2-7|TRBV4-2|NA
CASSLNGGEQYF
TGTGCCAGCAGCCTCAACGGCGGGGAGCAGTACTTC
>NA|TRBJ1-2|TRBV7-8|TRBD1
CASKTGQGLSYTF
TGTGCCAGCAAAACGGGACAGGGATTGAGTTACACCTTC
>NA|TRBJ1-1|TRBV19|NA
CASSIARRAFF
TGTGCCAGTAGTATAGCCCGGAGAGCTTTCTTT
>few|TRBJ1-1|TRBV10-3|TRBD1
CAINGDRDTEAFF
TGTGCCATCAATGGGGACAGGGACACTGAAGCTTTCTTT
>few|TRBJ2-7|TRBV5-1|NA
CASSLDGYYEQYF
TGCGCCAGCAGCTTGGACGGGTACTACGAGCAGTACTTC
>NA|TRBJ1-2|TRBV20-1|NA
CSARTFLTRGPYGYTF
TGCAGTGCTAGAACCTTTTTAACCCGTGGCCCCTATGGCTACACCTTC
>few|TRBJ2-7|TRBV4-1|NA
CASSPGGQGYEQYF
TGCGCCAGCAGCCCGGGAGGACAGGGCTACGAGCAGTACTTC
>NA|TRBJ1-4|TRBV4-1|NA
CASSQDYETNEKLFF
TGCGCCAGCAGCCAAGATTATGAGACTAATGAAAAACTGTTTTTT
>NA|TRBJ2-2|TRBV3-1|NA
CASSRQPGSNTGELFF
TGTGCCAGCAGCCGACAACCGGGATCGAACACCGGGGAGCTGTTTTTT
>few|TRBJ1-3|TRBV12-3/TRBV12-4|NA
CASSLLSATGAGNTIYF
TGTGCCAGCAGTTTACTCTCCGCCACTGGGGCTGGAAACACCATATATTTT
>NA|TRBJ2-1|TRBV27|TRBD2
CASRRRPSGGSFEQFF
TGTGCCAGCAGACGACGACCTAGCGGGGGATCGTTTGAGCAGTTCTTC
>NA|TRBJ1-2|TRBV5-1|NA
CASSLDLGSYGYTF
TGCGCCAGCAGCTTGGACTTGGGTTCCTATGGCTACACCTTC
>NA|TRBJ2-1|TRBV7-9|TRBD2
CASSEPSVSGRPLF
TGTGCCAGCAGCGAGCCCTCGGTTAGCGGGAGGCCGCTCTTC
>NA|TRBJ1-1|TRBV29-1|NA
CSVARQLNTEAFF
TGCAGCGTTGCCCGACAGTTGAACACTGAAGCTTTCTTT
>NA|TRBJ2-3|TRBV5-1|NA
CASSLGQQLSTDTQYF
TGCGCCAGCAGCTTGGGACAGCAACTATCCACAGATACGCAGTATTTT
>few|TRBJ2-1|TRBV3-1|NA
CASSQADGLYNEQFF
TGTGCCAGCAGCCAAGCTGACGGACTCTACAATGAGCAGTTCTTC
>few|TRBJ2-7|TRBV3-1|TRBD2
CASSQVLAGGDEQYF
TGTGCCAGCAGCCAAGTGCTAGCGGGAGGGGACGAGCAGTACTTC
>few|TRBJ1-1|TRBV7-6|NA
CASSLAGGRTEAFF
TGTGCCAGCAGCTTAGCGGGGGGTCGGACTGAAGCTTTCTTT
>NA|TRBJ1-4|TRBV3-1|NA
CASSKGQLPTNENLFF
TGTGCCAGCAGCAAAGGACAGCTTCCAACTAATGAAAACCTGTTTTTT
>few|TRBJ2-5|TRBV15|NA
CATSKGLTGAGEDQETQYF
TGTGCCACCAGCAAGGGCCTAACAGGGGCGGGGGAAGACCAAGAGACCCAGTACTTC
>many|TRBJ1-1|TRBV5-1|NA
CASSFRGNTEAFF
TGCGCCAGCAGCTTTCGAGGGAACACTGAAGCTTTCTTT
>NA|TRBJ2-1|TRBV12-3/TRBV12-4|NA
CASSFVGEYNEQFF
TGTGCCAGCAGTTTCGTGGGGGAGTACAATGAGCAGTTCTTC
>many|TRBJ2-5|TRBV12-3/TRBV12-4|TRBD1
CASSLAGTDQETQYF
TGTGCCAGCAGTCTCGCCGGGACAGACCAAGAGACCCAGTACTTC
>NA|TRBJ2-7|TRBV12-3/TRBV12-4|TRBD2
CASSPPRLAARAEQYF
TGTGCCAGCAGTCCGCCGCGACTAGCGGCCCGGGCCGAGCAGTACTTC
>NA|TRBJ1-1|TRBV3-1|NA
CASSRQWGTEAFF
TGTGCCAGCAGCCGACAGTGGGGCACTGAAGCTTTCTTT
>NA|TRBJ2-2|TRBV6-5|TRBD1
CASSLPDRRNTGELFF
TGTGCCAGCAGCCTTCCGGACAGGCGGAACACCGGGGAGCTGTTTTTT
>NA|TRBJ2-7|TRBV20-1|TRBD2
CSARDPSGPSEQYF
TGCAGTGCTAGAGACCCTAGCGGGCCCTCCGAGCAGTACTTC
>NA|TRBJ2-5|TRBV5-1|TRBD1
CASSPGQTQETQYF
TGCGCCAGCAGCCCGGGACAGACACAAGAGACCCAGTACTTC
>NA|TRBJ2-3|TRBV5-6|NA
CASSHSAGQLFLVDTQYF
TGTGCCAGCAGTCATAGTGCTGGACAGCTATTCCTTGTAGATACGCAGTATTTT
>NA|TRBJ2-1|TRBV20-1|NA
CSVRLAGNEQFF
TGCAGCGTGAGACTCGCGGGCAATGAGCAGTTCTTC
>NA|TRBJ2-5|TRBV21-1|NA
CASSKVGGTEARETQYF
TGTGCCAGCAGCAAAGTGGGAGGGACCGAGGCGCGGGAGACCCAGTACTTC
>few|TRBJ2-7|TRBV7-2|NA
CASSLDVGQQYF
TGTGCCAGCAGCTTAGACGTGGGACAGCAGTACTTC